The text below deals with one T cell receptor beta chain. With autoimmune disease history or systemic immunosuppression, patients were excluded. The record originates from a study of OX40 agonist ivuxolimab in advanced cancers. Study background: Two cutaneous melanoma patients and one hepatocellular carcinoma patient, three in all, had partial responses.

Sequenced by immunoSEQ multiplex PCR; TCRdb stores in-frame clones only, minus some. Of 75,000 to 80,000 clones detected, roughly 80% appear once; the ten largest clones hold 3.5% to 6%. Germline CDR1 is LNHNV and CDR2 is YYDKDF (reference sequence). The V gene lost 1 base and the J gene lost 6 bases, with 13 bases spanning the gap. This CDR3 has 15 amino acids. The input for sequencing was CD4+ or CD8+ T cells sorted from blood, taken in a trial of the OX40 agonist ivuxolimab. J is TRBJ1-5 and V is TRBV15; possibly TRBD1 for D (6 bases). The TCR sequence derives from an adult with an advanced solid tumor such as melanoma, head and neck, liver or kidney cancer. The CDR3 sequence is CATSRGGGQGQPQHF. The CDR3 nucleotides are TGTGCCACCAGCAGAGGGGGGGGGCAAGGTCAGCCCCAGCATTTT.